This T cell receptor beta chain was recovered during a study of cytomegalovirus exposure and HLA in healthy donors. On the study more broadly: A subsequent analysis stated that the 95 to 150 validation repertoires were run on the same platform as the approximately 700 first-cohort repertoires. Study results and caveats: Testing in vitro showed three CMV-associated chains specific for CMV antigens. Reports showed the classifier diagnosing cytomegalovirus status with high specificity and sensitivity. Rarity marked most TCR sequences, yet some public TCRs occurred in many donors.

In the case of this clone: Its antigen is not known.

Repertoires were generated with immunoSEQ multiplex PCR, while TCRdb's copy carries only in-frame clones and drops some. The sample lists tens of thousands of clones, roughly 93% occurring once. The CDR3 extends over 15 amino acids. Input material: PBMCs. The clonotype was recovered from a man younger than 35 in good health and CMV-seronegative. The chain uses TRBV21-1 and TRBJ2-7; TRBD2 reflects the table's D call only, with no check against the DNA. TRBV21-1 is deemed a pseudogene. CDR3 in DNA: TGTGCCAGCAGCAAATCGGCTAGCGGGTCTTTGGAGCAGTACTTC. Protein: CASSKSASGSLEQYF.